This record looks at one T cell receptor (beta chain) sequence and its context. Trimming at V came to 2 bases and at J to 5 bases, leaving 12 bases not matched to a gene. The CDR3 loop spans 16 amino acids. Germline CDR1 SGDLS, CDR2 YYNGEE. This sample is part of a study of shared clonotypes between healthy human individuals. The wider study: The people who gave samples were a couple of women and a few men aged 18 to 49.

Using immunoSEQ multiplex PCR, the repertoire was profiled, and TCRdb retains in-frame clones only, with some absent. The profile shows over 2 million clones, roughly 94% of them singletons. CD45RO negativity and positive selection for CCR7 defined naive CD8 cells, a population that excluded terminally differentiated effector memory CD45RA+ cells. The chain uses TRBV9 and TRBJ2-7; TRBD2 matches at 8 bases. Sequenced: naive CD8+ T cells sorted from blood. This clonotype was sampled from a man in his late teens or twenties in good health. CDR3 DNA sequence: TGTGCCAGCAGCGTGAAACCGGGACTAGTCATCCACGAGCAGTACTTC. Its protein is CASSVKPGLVIHEQYF. Variable domain in full (rest from reference TRBV9 and TRBJ2-7): DSGVTQTPKHLITATGQRVTLRCSPRSGDLSVYWYQQSLDQGLQFLIQYYNGEERAKGNILERFSAQQFPDLHSELNLSSLELGDSALYFCASSVKPGLVIHEQYFGPGTRLTVT.